These 27 T cell receptor beta chains were sequenced from one sample in a study of graft-versus-host responses after intestinal transplantation. These TCRs are of unknown antigen specificity. Generated by immunoSEQ multiplex PCR, the TCRdb table keeps only in-frame clones and is missing some. The table lists about 85,000 clones, around 93% of them singletons. Here the sequenced sample was unstimulated CD8+ T cells sorted from spleen or lymph node cells, taken before transplant. All receptors come from a human donor who was the organ donor for an intestinal transplant.

The rearrangement joins TRBV27 to TRBJ2-3; 16 bases align to TRBD2. J was trimmed by 3 bases and V by 4 bases; bases with no gene match: 13. This CDR3 region has 20 residues. Germline lookup yields CDR1 MNHEY and CDR2 SMNVEV (reference sequence). CDR3 in DNA: TGTGCCAGCAGTTGGGGGTGGGGACTAGCGGGGGGGCATGAGACAGATACGCAGTATTTT. This sequence encodes CASSWGWGLAGGHETDTQYF.

This chain connects TRBV10-2 to TRBJ2-7; 8 nucleotides line up with TRBD1. This CDR3 has 15 residues. Losses at the gene ends were 7 bases for V and 0 bases for J; bases not matched to a gene: 8. Germline CDR1 is WSHSY and CDR2 is SAAADI. CDR3 coding DNA: TGCGCCAGCACCTCAGGGGACAGGACCTCCTACGAGCAGTACTTC. Translating it yields CASTSGDRTSYEQYF.

This chain links TRBV13 with TRBJ2-7; D may correspond to TRBD1 or TRBD2 (6 bases each). Germline V gives CDR1 PRHDT, CDR2 FYEKMQ (reference sequence). The CDR3 totals 15 residues. V was trimmed by 2 bases and J by 5 bases, leaving 16 bases between them. The CDR3: CASSLISRGRDEQYF. CDR3 coding DNA: TGTGCCAGCAGCTTAATCTCCCGGGGGCGGGACGAGCAGTACTTC.

The rearrangement uses TRBV7-9 and TRBJ1-1; D possibly corresponds to TRBD1 (6 bases). The CDR3 sequence is 12 residues long. V dropped 5 bases and J dropped 11 bases, with 15 bases sitting between them. CDR1 and CDR2 from the germline V gene are SEHNR and FQNEAQ (reference sequence). CDR3: CASSPGGAAAFF. The CDR3 nucleotides are TGTGCCAGCAGCCCCGGGGGGGCGGCGGCTTTCTTT. The variable domain in full, with the rest retrieved from reference TRBV7-9 and TRBJ1-1, is DTGVSQNPRHKITKRGQNVTFRCDPISEHNRLYWYRQTLGQGPEFLTYFQNEAQLEKSRLLSDRFSAERPKGSFSTLEIQRTEQGDSAMYLCASSPGGAAAFFGQGTRLTVV.

A word on this clone: The germline gene is not matched at one end of the junction; a read error may be the cause. The rearrangement links TRBV14 to TRBJ2-2; D perhaps matches TRBD2 (5 bases). The germline V gene encodes CDR1 SGHDN and CDR2 FVKESK. This CDR3 region has 12 residues. The CDR3 spells CASSTHTGELFF. The CDR3 DNA reads TGTGCCAGCAGCACGCACACCGGGGAGCTATTTTTT.

The chain uses TRBV5-6 and TRBJ1-3; D possibly corresponds to TRBD1 (5 bases). Trimming cost V 0 bases and J 0 bases, with 13 bases left between them. Per germline, CDR1 SGHDT and CDR2 YYEEEE. This CDR3 comprises 17 residues. CDR3 in amino acids: CASSLDVTVSSGNTIYF. The CDR3 coding sequence is TGTGCCAGCAGCTTGGATGTGACAGTTAGCTCTGGAAACACCATATATTTT.

V is TRBV27 and J is TRBJ2-6; D gene ambiguous. The CDR3 is 14 amino acids. Germline loops: CDR1 MNHEY, CDR2 SMNVEV (reference sequence). With 8 bases removed from V and 2 bases from J, the gap between germline ends came to 10 bases. CDR3 loop: CASSSLPGANVLTF. The CDR3 region has the DNA TGTGCCAGCTCCAGTCTGCCTGGGGCCAACGTCCTGACTTTC.

The chain carries TRBV6-1 and TRBJ2-7, with D tentatively TRBD1 (6 bases). The CDR3 contains 15 residues. Germline loops: CDR1 MNHNS, CDR2 SASEGT. The V and J ends lost 6 bases and 0 bases respectively, with 15 bases between them. The CDR3 coding sequence is TGTGCCAGCAGCGCTGGGACATCGGTCTCCTACGAGCAGTACTTC. It yields the protein CASSAGTSVSYEQYF.

CDR3 DNA sequence: TGTGCCACCAGCAGAGTTGGTGTGGGTACTGAAGCTTTCTTT. It yields the protein CATSRVGVGTEAFF. The chain has TRBV15 and TRBJ1-1; no clear D gene. The CDR3 length is 14 residues. The V end was cut by 1 base, the J end by 5 bases, with 11 bases between. From germline, CDR1 is LNHNV and CDR2 YYDKDF (reference sequence).

This chain joins TRBV6-1 and TRBJ1-5; D not resolved. Trimming shortened V by 3 bases and J by 7 bases, and 25 bases separated the two germline ends. CDR3 length: 18 amino acids. Looked up from germline, CDR1 is MNHNS and CDR2 is SASEGT. The CDR3 sequence: CASSDRSFQVAVGQPQHF. CDR3 sequence (DNA): TGTGCCAGCAGTGACCGATCGTTTCAGGTGGCGGTAGGGCAGCCCCAGCATTTT.

The gene calls are TRBV29-1 and TRBJ2-5; D gene uncertain. This CDR3 has 12 residues. V was pared by 2 bases and J by 5 bases, with 9 bases between. From germline, CDR1 is SQVTM and CDR2 ANQGSEA. The CDR3 is CSVEWGFETQYF. Here the CDR3 DNA reads TGCAGCGTTGAATGGGGATTCGAGACCCAGTACTTC.

The rearrangement links TRBV18 to TRBJ1-2; D is undetermined. The CDR3 consists of 13 residues. In germline, CDR1 is KGHSH, CDR2 LQKENI. Between the trimmed V and J ends, which lost 2 bases and 2 bases, there was a span of 6 bases. The CDR3 DNA reads as TGTGCCAGCTCACCAGACCTGAACTATGGCTACACCTTC. It encodes CASSPDLNYGYTF. Full variable domain (missing parts from reference TRBV18 and TRBJ1-2): NAGVMQNPRHLVRRRGQEARLRCSPMKGHSHVYWYRQLPEEGLKFMVYLQKENIIDESGMPKERFSAEFPKEGPSILRIQQVVRGDSAAYFCASSPDLNYGYTFGSGTRLTVV.

The chain carries TRBV4-1 and TRBJ2-7; D gene unclear. Germline CDR1 and CDR2: MGHRA and YSYEKL. The CDR3 loop spans 13 amino acids. Trimming pared 0 bases from V and 4 bases from J, leaving 7 bases between. CDR3 DNA sequence: TGCGCCAGCAGCCAAGACGTGCGTTACGAGCAGTACTTC. Translated, it gives CASSQDVRYEQYF.

The rearrangement joins TRBV9 to TRBJ2-1; 8 bases are shared with TRBD2. V shed 4 bases and J 0 bases; nucleotides not matched to a gene: 0. The CDR3 spans 14 residues. The germline CDR1 and CDR2 sequences are SGDLS and YYNGEE. The CDR3 DNA reads as TGTGCCAGCAGCAGCGGGAGCTCCTACAATGAGCAGTTCTTC. This codes for CASSSGSSYNEQFF. Combining the CDR3 with reference TRBV9 and TRBJ2-1 gives the whole variable domain DSGVTQTPKHLITATGQRVTLRCSPRSGDLSVYWYQQSLDQGLQFLIQYYNGEERAKGNILERFSAQQFPDLHSELNLSSLELGDSALYFCASSSGSSYNEQFFGPGTRLTVL.

In this sample, this clone turned up once. CDR3 amino acids: CASSWDRVYEQYF. CDR3 bases: TGTGCCAGCAGTTGGGACAGGGTCTACGAGCAGTACTTC. V is TRBV5-5 and J is TRBJ2-7; 9 bases line up with TRBD1. Germline V lookup: CDR1 SGHKS, CDR2 YYEKEE (reference sequence). This CDR3 region has 13 residues. Trimming at V came to 5 bases and at J to 3 bases, leaving 3 bases not matched to a gene.

This clone was observed once. The chain links TRBV29-1 to TRBJ1-2; no clear D gene. V lost 2 bases and J lost 3, with 4 bases in between. This CDR3 is built from 11 residues. Germline assignment: CDR1 SQVTM and CDR2 ANQGSEA. The CDR3 DNA reads TGCAGCGTTGAACTCGACTATGGCTACACCTTC. Protein: CSVELDYGYTF.

The chain uses TRBV7-3 and TRBJ2-3; weak D call: TRBD1 (6 bases). CDR1 SGHTA and CDR2 FQGTGA come from the germline V gene. The CDR3 is 15 amino acids. V gave up 5 bases and J gave up 2 bases, with 14 bases separating them. For the CDR3, the DNA is TGTGCCAGCAGCCCCGGTACAGGGACCACAGATACGCAGTATTTT. Residues: CASSPGTGTTDTQYF.

The CDR3 region is CASRRSGLVSDTQYF. CDR3 DNA sequence: TGTGCCAGCAGACGTAGCGGACTAGTTTCAGATACGCAGTATTTT. This rearrangement joins TRBV27 to TRBJ2-3; TRBD2 agrees at 7 bases. The V and J ends lost 6 bases and 4 bases, in that order; junction bases with no gene match: 10. The CDR3 contains 15 residues. The germline gives CDR1 MNHEY, CDR2 SMNVEV (reference sequence).

The chain combines TRBV9 with TRBJ1-1, with TRBD1 matching over 12 bases. The germline gives CDR1 SGDLS, CDR2 YYNGEE. Trimming at V came to 4 bases and at J to 4 bases, leaving 11 bases not matched to a gene. This CDR3 spans 17 amino acids. This chain's CDR3 is CASSSMPGQGATTEAFF. The CDR3 bases are TGTGCCAGCAGCTCCATGCCGGGACAGGGGGCGACCACTGAAGCTTTCTTT. Full variable domain (rest looked up from reference TRBV9 and TRBJ1-1): DSGVTQTPKHLITATGQRVTLRCSPRSGDLSVYWYQQSLDQGLQFLIQYYNGEERAKGNILERFSAQQFPDLHSELNLSSLELGDSALYFCASSSMPGQGATTEAFFGQGTRLTVV.

This chain uses TRBV5-1 with TRBJ1-6, with D uncertain. Per germline, CDR1 SGHRS and CDR2 YFSETQ. The CDR3 covers 18 residues. Between the trimmed V and J ends, which lost 0 bases and 5 bases, there was a span of 18 bases. CDR3 bases: TGCGCCAGCAGCTTGGCCACCCCTCTCTCGCCCCATAATTCACCCCTCCACTTT. Translated, it gives CASSLATPLSPHNSPLHF.

J is TRBJ1-3 and V is TRBV15; D is unresolved. V lost 1 base, J lost 0 bases, and 4 bases lay in between. CDR1 and CDR2 from the germline V gene are LNHNV and YYDKDF (reference sequence). This CDR3 region has 14 residues. This CDR3 reads CATSRGLSGNTIYF. In DNA form, the CDR3 reads TGTGCCACCAGCAGAGGGCTCTCTGGAAACACCATATATTTT.

In DNA form, the CDR3 reads TGTGCCAGCCAAATTCGTCCGGAGGGCTATGGCTACACCTTC. Protein: CASQIRPEGYGYTF. This chain uses TRBV5-4 with TRBJ1-2; unclear D gene. The CDR3 extends over 14 amino acids. CDR1 and CDR2 (germline): SGHNT, YYREEE (reference sequence). V lost 7 bases, J lost 4 bases, and 17 bases lay in between.

J is TRBJ2-1 and V is TRBV9; TRBD2 agrees at 11 bases. V trimming: 0 bases; J trimming: 0 bases; junction bases outside the gene matches: 8. Germline V gene data show CDR1 as SGDLS and CDR2 as YYNGEE. This CDR3 comprises 19 residues. The CDR3 sequence is CASSVGLAGPARSYNEQFF. For the CDR3, the DNA is TGTGCCAGCAGCGTAGGACTAGCGGGGCCCGCCCGCTCCTACAATGAGCAGTTCTTC.

The chain uses TRBV13 and TRBJ2-2, with 10 bases lining up with TRBD2. Germline CDR1 PRHDT, CDR2 FYEKMQ (reference sequence). Trimming took 5 bases from V and 5 from J; bases not matched to a gene: 5. The CDR3 sequence is 15 residues long. This CDR3 is CASSPQRGGTGELFF. DNA for the CDR3: TGTGCCAGCAGCCCCCAGCGGGGGGGAACCGGGGAGCTGTTTTTT.

The J gene is TRBJ2-2, the V gene TRBV4-1, with D possibly matching TRBD2 (6 bases). The CDR3 is 15 residues long. With 1 base removed from V and 7 bases from J, the gap between germline ends came to 13 bases. The germline V gene has CDR1 MGHRA and CDR2 YSYEKL. The CDR3 coding sequence is TGCGCCAGCAGCCAAGTTGGAGGGCGCCACGGGGAGCTGTTTTTT. Its protein product is CASSQVGGRHGELFF.

The chain carries TRBV11-2 and TRBJ1-4, with 7 bases matching TRBD1. The CDR3 totals 13 residues. Looked up from germline, CDR1 is SGHAT and CDR2 is FQNNGV. V was clipped by 4 bases and J by 7 bases; unmatched bases: 3. For the CDR3, the DNA is TGTGCCAGCAGCTCCTGGACAGGTGAAAAACTGTTTTTT. Translating it yields CASSSWTGEKLFF. Full variable domain (missing parts from reference TRBV11-2 and TRBJ1-4): EAGVAQSPRYKIIEKRQSVAFWCNPISGHATLYWYQQILGQGPKLLIQFQNNGVVDDSQLPKDRFSAERLKGVDSTLKIQPAKLEDSAVYLCASSSWTGEKLFFGSGTQLSVL.

This chain links TRBV6-6 with TRBJ1-4; 7 positions match TRBD1. Looked up from germline, CDR1 is MNHNY and CDR2 is SVGAGI (reference sequence). The CDR3 spans 14 residues. V lost 4 bases and J lost 13; bases outside the gene matches: 12. Written as DNA, the CDR3 is TGTGCCAGCAGTTCCCATGCCGGGCGACAGGGACTGTTTTTT. Its protein is CASSSHAGRQGLFF.